This T cell receptor beta chain was retrieved from a study of blood T cell repertoires in COVID-19. Looking at the study overall: Samples representing acute and convalescent COVID-19 were sourced from the United States, Italy and Spain.

Followed longitudinally, the Seattle patients had been enrolled during active infection. Sequenced by immunoSEQ multiplex PCR; TCRdb stores in-frame clones only, minus some. Of about 300,000 clones detected, about nine tenths appear once; the ten largest clones hold 1.5% to 2%. Trimming cost V 7 bases and J 6 bases; bases outside gene matches: 11. CDR1 is SEHNR and CDR2 is FQNEAQ in the germline V gene (reference sequence). The CDR3 has 14 residues. The TCR comes from a woman in her 30s with COVID-19, enrolled during active disease. The V call is TRBV7-9, the J call TRBJ1-1; 7 nucleotides agree with TRBD1. Sequenced input: peripheral blood. The CDR3 DNA is TGTGCCAGCATGCCCGACAGGGCCAAATCTGAAGCTTTCTTT. As protein: CASMPDRAKSEAFF.